This T cell receptor (beta chain) is from a study of T cell responses to AZD1222 COVID-19 vaccine. Study at large: Whether given at about 4 or about 12 weeks, second doses were pooled.

Study outcomes and limitations: Seropositive at baseline were only six or seven AZD1222 recipients. Donors were largely white British and mainly female; clonal diversity was possibly underestimated. Two AZD1222 administrations were followed by greater Spike-specific TCR breadth and depth.

The junction had 5 bases not matched to a gene; V was cut back by 8 bases and J by 4 bases. Germline V gene data show CDR1 as SNHLY and CDR2 as FYNNEI. This CDR3 contains 14 residues. The data were produced by immunoSEQ multiplex PCR, yet TCRdb's version contains in-frame clones alone and is incomplete. The sample consists of roughly 140,000 clones, 75% to 95% of them appearing once. A note on this clone: The antigen is not known.

The sequence derives from an adult in good health. The chain has TRBV2 and TRBJ1-6; 7 bases fit TRBD1. The sequenced sample was peripheral blood, obtained on day 0 of AZD1222 vaccination. CDR3 coding DNA: TGTGCCAGCGTACAGGGGCAGTATAATTCACCCCTCCACTTT. Translation gives CASVQGQYNSPLHF.